This section outlines one T cell receptor beta chain sequence together with its context. This sample is part of a study of blood T cell repertoires in COVID-19. Whole-study context: Sources were T cells, B-cell-depleted T cells, or PBMCs; the material itself was cDNA or gDNA.

Looked up from germline, CDR1 is MNHNY and CDR2 is SVGAGI (reference sequence). With 2 bases removed from V and 12 bases from J, the gap between germline ends came to 8 bases. This CDR3 region has 11 residues. The data were produced by immunoSEQ multiplex PCR, yet TCRdb's version contains in-frame clones alone and is incomplete. The table lists about 74,000 clones, approximately 86% of them singletons. Sequenced input: peripheral blood. The sequence was obtained from a woman aged 80 or over with active or convalescent COVID-19. The rearrangement links TRBV6-6 to TRBJ2-1; tentative D call: TRBD2 (6 bases). The CDR3 loop reads CASSYMGGQFF. The CDR3 coding sequence is TGTGCCAGCAGTTACATGGGGGGGCAGTTCTTC.